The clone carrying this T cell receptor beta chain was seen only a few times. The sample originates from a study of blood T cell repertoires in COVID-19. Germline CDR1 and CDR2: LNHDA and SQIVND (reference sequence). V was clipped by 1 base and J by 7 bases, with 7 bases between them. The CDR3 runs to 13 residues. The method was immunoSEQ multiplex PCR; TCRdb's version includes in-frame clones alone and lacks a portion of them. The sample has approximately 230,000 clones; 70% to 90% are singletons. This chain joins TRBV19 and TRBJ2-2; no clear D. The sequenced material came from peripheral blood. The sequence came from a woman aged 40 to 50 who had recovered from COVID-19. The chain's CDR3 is CASSIAVSGELFF. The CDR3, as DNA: TGTGCCAGTAGTATAGCTGTCAGCGGGGAGCTGTTTTTT. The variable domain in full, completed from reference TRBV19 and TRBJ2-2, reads DGGITQSPKYLFRKEGQNVTLSCEQNLNHDAMYWYRQDPGQGLRLIYYSQIVNDFQKGDIAEGYSVSREKKESFPLTVTSAQKNPTAFYLCASSIAVSGELFFGEGSRLTVL.